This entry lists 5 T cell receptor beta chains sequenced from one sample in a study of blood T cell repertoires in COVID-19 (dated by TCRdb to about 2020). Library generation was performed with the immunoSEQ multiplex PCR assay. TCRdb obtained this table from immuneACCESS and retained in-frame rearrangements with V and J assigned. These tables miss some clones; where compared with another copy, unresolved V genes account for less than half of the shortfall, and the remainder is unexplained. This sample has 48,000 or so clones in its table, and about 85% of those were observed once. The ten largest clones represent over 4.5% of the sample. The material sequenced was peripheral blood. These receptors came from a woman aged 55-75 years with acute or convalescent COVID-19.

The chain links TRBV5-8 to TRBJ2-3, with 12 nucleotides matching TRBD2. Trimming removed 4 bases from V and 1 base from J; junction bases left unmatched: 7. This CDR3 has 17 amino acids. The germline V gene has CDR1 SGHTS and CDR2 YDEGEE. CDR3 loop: CASSLGLAGLRTDTQYF. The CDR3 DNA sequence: TGTGCCAGCAGCCTAGGACTAGCGGGGCTCCGCACAGATACGCAGTATTTT.

CDR3 sequence reads: CASSALGDEQYF. The CDR3 region has the DNA TGTGCCAGCAGCGCTTTAGGGGACGAGCAGTACTTC. V is TRBV9 and J is TRBJ2-7; D may be TRBD1 (5 bases). Germline lookup yields CDR1 SGDLS and CDR2 YYNGEE. The V end lost 3 bases, the J end lost 5 bases, and 9 bases lay between the germline ends. The CDR3 is made up of 12 amino acids. The full variable domain, its missing parts supplied by reference TRBV9 and TRBJ2-7, is DSGVTQTPKHLITATGQRVTLRCSPRSGDLSVYWYQQSLDQGLQFLIQYYNGEERAKGNILERFSAQQFPDLHSELNLSSLELGDSALYFCASSALGDEQYFGPGTRLTVT.

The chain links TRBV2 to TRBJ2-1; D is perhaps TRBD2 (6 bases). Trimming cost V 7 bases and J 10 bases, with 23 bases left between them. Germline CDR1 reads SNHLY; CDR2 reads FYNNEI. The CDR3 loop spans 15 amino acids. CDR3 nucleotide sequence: TGTGCCAGCATCCCCCTCGGGACTCCCAAAGAGGAGCAGTTCTTC. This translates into CASIPLGTPKEEQFF.

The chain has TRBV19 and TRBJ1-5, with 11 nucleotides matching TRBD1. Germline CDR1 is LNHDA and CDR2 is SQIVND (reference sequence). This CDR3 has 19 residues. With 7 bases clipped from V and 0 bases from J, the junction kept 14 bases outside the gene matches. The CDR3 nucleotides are TGTGCCAGTACCCCGGGGGACAGGGGGATTCGTTATAGCAATCAGCCCCAGCATTTT. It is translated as CASTPGDRGIRYSNQPQHF.

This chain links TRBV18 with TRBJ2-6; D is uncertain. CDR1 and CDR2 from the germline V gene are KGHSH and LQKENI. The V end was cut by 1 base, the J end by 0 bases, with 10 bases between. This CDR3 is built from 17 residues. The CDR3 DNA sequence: TGTGCCAGCTCACCACTCACCCACTCCTCTGGGGCCAACGTCCTGACTTTC. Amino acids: CASSPLTHSSGANVLTF. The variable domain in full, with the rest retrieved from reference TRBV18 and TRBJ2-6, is NAGVMQNPRHLVRRRGQEARLRCSPMKGHSHVYWYRQLPEEGLKFMVYLQKENIIDESGMPKERFSAEFPKEGPSILRIQQVVRGDSAAYFCASSPLTHSSGANVLTFGAGSRLTVL.